Following are 15 T cell receptor beta chains from one sample sequenced in a study of T cells in Graves' hyperthyroidism and ophthalmopathy. Amplified regions were TCR beta CDR3 sequences from RNA transcripts. The TCR CDR3 first-round RT-PCR relied on the HTBI primer set. TCRdb reprocessed the multiplex PCR reads with MiXCR, giving one entry per CDR3 protein. The sample lists around 350,000 distinct CDR3 sequences, 15% to 19% occurring once. Sequencing was done on a sample of blood. All receptors come from a woman under 30 with Graves' hyperthyroidism that later progressed to Graves' ophthalmopathy.

This clonotype came up a few times. V and J are TRBV29-1 and TRBJ2-2, with 7 bases that match TRBD2. CDR1 SQVTM and CDR2 ANQGSEA come from the germline V gene. The CDR3 covers 14 residues. Unmatched junction bases numbered 7, after V lost 7 bases and J lost 2 bases. DNA for the CDR3: TGCAGCGCCAACCGGGACTATAACACCGGGGAGCTGTTTTTT. Protein: CSANRDYNTGELFF.

In its sample, this clonotype was seen many times. J is TRBJ2-5 and V is TRBV5-1; the D call may be TRBD1 or TRBD2 (5 bases each). CDR3 length equals 14 residues. Germline V gene sequence: CDR1 SGHRS, CDR2 YFSETQ. Between the trimmed V and J ends, which lost 0 bases and 4 bases, there was a span of 10 bases. For the CDR3, the DNA is TGCGCCAGCAGCTTGGCTGGGACCCGAGAGACCCAGTACTTC. As protein: CASSLAGTRETQYF.

At least ten counts were recorded for this clonotype. CDR3 protein: CASSWFAQGYYEQYF. CDR3 DNA sequence: TGTGCCAGCAGTTGGTTCGCACAGGGGTACTACGAGCAGTACTTC. The rearrangement joins TRBV12-3 or TRBV12-4 to TRBJ2-7; 7 bases fit TRBD1. This CDR3 is built from 15 residues. V was clipped by 4 bases and J by 3 bases; unmatched bases: 9.

On this clonotype itself: This could be a read error, since a much larger clone is one nucleotide away. This chain uses TRBV27 with TRBJ2-3; D ambiguous. Per the germline V gene, CDR1 is MNHEY and CDR2 is SMNVEV (reference sequence). This CDR3 spans 14 amino acids. Here the CDR3 DNA reads TGTGCCGGCAGCCCCGACTGGGGCACAGATACGCAGTATTTT. Translating gives CAGSPDWGTDTQYF.

This clonotype has ten or more counts. V gene TRBV24-1 combines with J gene TRBJ2-1; 7 bases line up with TRBD1. Germline values: CDR1 KGHDR, CDR2 SFDVKD. This CDR3 spans 16 amino acids. The J segment lost 0 bases and the V segment lost 4 bases, leaving 5 bases of the junction unmatched. In DNA, the CDR3 is TGTGCCACCAGTGAGAGGGACAGTAGCTCCTACAATGAGCAGTTCTTC. Its protein product is CATSERDSSSYNEQFF.

The rearrangement joins TRBV5-1 to TRBJ2-2, with D perhaps TRBD1 (6 bases). The V and J ends lost 1 base and 1 base respectively, with 11 bases between them. In germline, CDR1 is SGHRS, CDR2 YFSETQ. The CDR3 consists of 16 residues. In DNA form, the CDR3 reads TGCGCCAGCAGCTTGTCAGGCAGGGGGAACACCGGGGAGCTGTTTTTT. It codes for CASSLSGRGNTGELFF. The variable domain in full, with the rest retrieved from reference TRBV5-1 and TRBJ2-2, is KAGVTQTPRYLIKTRGQQVTLSCSPISGHRSVSWYQQTPGQGLQFLFEYFSETQRNKGNFPGRFSGRQFSNSRSEMNVSTLELGDSALYLCASSLSGRGNTGELFFGEGSRLTVL.

As concerns this clonotype: A much larger clonotype is one base distant, so this may be a read error. The chain is built from TRBV2 and TRBJ1-5; D not resolved. With 3 bases removed from V and 9 bases from J, the gap between germline ends came to 15 bases. Germline V gives CDR1 SNHLY, CDR2 FYNNEI. This CDR3 region has 14 residues. CDR3 nucleotide sequence: TGTGCCAGCAGTGAGAGTGTCATCAATGTGCCCCAGCATTTT. Protein: CASSESVINVPQHF. The full variable domain, in which reference TRBV2 and TRBJ1-5 provide the parts outside the CDR3, is EPEVTQTPSHQVTQMGQEVILRCVPISNHLYFYWYRQILGQKVEFLVSFYNNEISEKSEIFDDQFSVERPDGSNFTLKIRSTKLEDSAMYFCASSESVINVPQHFGDGTRLSIL.

The table lists this clonotype with many counts. CDR3 protein: CASSFSSGESETQYF. CDR3 DNA: TGTGCCAGCAGTTTTTCCTCAGGGGAGTCAGAGACCCAGTACTTC. This chain links TRBV12-3 or TRBV12-4 with TRBJ2-5; perhaps TRBD1 as D (6 bases). Trimming left V 3 bases short and J 4 bases short, with 15 bases between. The CDR3 is made up of 15 amino acids.

This sequence joins TRBV20-1 and TRBJ2-5; unclear D gene. CDR1 is DFQATT, CDR2 SNEGSKA, per germline (reference sequence). The V end was cut by 3 bases, the J end by 0 bases, with 5 bases between. The CDR3 extends over 12 amino acids. The CDR3 spells CSARPYQETQYF. CDR3 sequence (DNA): TGCAGTGCTAGGCCGTACCAAGAGACCCAGTACTTC.

This clonotype was recorded a few times. The genes are TRBV18 and TRBJ2-3; D might be TRBD1 (6 bases). CDR1 is KGHSH and CDR2 is LQKENI in the germline V gene. This CDR3 region has 16 residues. V lost 3 bases to trimming and J lost 2 bases, with 15 bases between them. This CDR3 is CASSPRQEPLTDTQYF. The CDR3 DNA reads TGTGCCAGCTCACCGAGACAGGAGCCACTCACAGATACGCAGTATTTT. The variable domain in full, completed from reference TRBV18 and TRBJ2-3, reads NAGVMQNPRHLVRRRGQEARLRCSPMKGHSHVYWYRQLPEEGLKFMVYLQKENIIDESGMPKERFSAEFPKEGPSILRIQQVVRGDSAAYFCASSPRQEPLTDTQYFGPGTRLTVL.

This clonotype was observed at least ten times. The V gene is TRBV27, the J gene TRBJ2-3, with TRBD2 matching over 14 bases. CDR1 and CDR2 (germline): MNHEY, SMNVEV (reference sequence). With V trimmed by 4 bases and J by 0 bases, 12 bases remained unmatched. This CDR3 contains 20 residues. The CDR3 loop is CASSSRTSGRPDSSTDTQYF. The CDR3 nucleotides are TGTGCCAGCAGTTCCCGGACTAGCGGGAGGCCAGATTCAAGCACAGATACGCAGTATTTT.

This clonotype was observed a handful of times. The chain uses TRBV6-5 and TRBJ2-3; 7 bases match TRBD2. V shed 2 bases and J 4 bases; nucleotides not matched to a gene: 6. Germline V gene data show CDR1 as MNHEY and CDR2 as SVGAGI. CDR3 length: 15 residues. The CDR3 bases are TGTGCCAGCAGTTACCTGCGGGAGACGGCAGATACGCAGTATTTT. As protein: CASSYLRETADTQYF.

Only a few counts were recorded for this clonotype. The rearrangement links TRBV5-5 to TRBJ2-7; perhaps TRBD2 as D (5 bases). The V and J ends lost 4 bases and 2 bases respectively, with 16 bases between them. CDR3 length: 15 residues. In germline, CDR1 is SGHKS, CDR2 YYEKEE (reference sequence). CDR3 nucleotides: TGTGCCAGCAGCCGGACGGGGATCCCCACCTACGAGCAGTACTTC. Protein product: CASSRTGIPTYEQYF. The full variable domain, rest sourced from reference TRBV5-5 and TRBJ2-7, is DAGVTQSPTHLIKTRGQQVTLRCSPISGHKSVSWYQQVLGQGPQFIFQYYEKEERGRGNFPDRFSARQFPNYSSELNVNALLLGDSALYLCASSRTGIPTYEQYFGPGTRLTVT.

This clonotype was counted at least ten times. V gene TRBV7-2 combines with J gene TRBJ2-5; 15 nucleotides align to TRBD2. The germline gives CDR1 SGHTA, CDR2 FQGNSA. The CDR3 sequence is 17 residues long. V shed 4 bases and J 3 bases; nucleotides not matched to a gene: 6. This CDR3 reads CASSSGLAGGPEETQYF. CDR3 sequence (DNA): TGTGCCAGCAGCTCCGGACTAGCGGGAGGGCCCGAAGAGACCCAGTACTTC.

This clonotype was seen at least ten times. The gene calls are TRBV2 and TRBJ1-4; tentatively, D is TRBD1 (5 bases). The CDR3 has 15 residues. V gave up 6 bases and J gave up 5 bases, with 16 bases separating them. From germline, CDR1 is SNHLY and CDR2 FYNNEI. Here the CDR3 DNA reads TGTGCCAGCAGCCCGTCGGGACCGACAAATGAAAAACTGTTTTTT. It codes for CASSPSGPTNEKLFF.